Listed below are T cell receptor delta chains from one sample, sequenced in a study of gamma-delta chains in newborns, infants, children. TCRdb reanalysed the reads with CATT. The table includes 4,000 to 5,000 delta-chain clones, under 40% detected once. Sequencing was performed on blood. These receptors all come from a child who received the measles vaccine. The CDR3 runs from the conserved cysteine through the conserved F or W.

V gene: TRDV1
J gene: TRDJ1
CDR3 protein: CALGDHAPLPTSYWGDKLIF

V gene: TRDV2
J gene: TRDJ1
CDR3 protein: CACDSPRGIPAGTDKLIF

V gene: TRDV2
J gene: TRDJ3
CDR3 protein: CACDTGGYGSSWDTRQMFF

V gene: TRDV1
J gene: TRDJ1
CDR3 protein: CALGEISWVAYTDKLIF

V gene: TRDV1
J gene: TRDJ2
CDR3 protein: CALGGLAFPGGYWGILRYLTAQLFF

V gene: TRDV1
J gene: TRDJ1
CDR3 protein: CALGEPGAPTPNYSTTDKLIF

V gene: TRDV2
J gene: TRDJ3
CDR3 protein: CACDYGGYADWDTRQMFF

V gene: TRDV1
J gene: TRDJ1
CDR3 protein: CALGRGASRGQADKLIF

V gene: TRDV1
J gene: TRDJ1
CDR3 protein: CALGENRGQGMEDKLIF

V gene: TRDV2
J gene: TRDJ1
CDR3 protein: CACVIEVRGIGVETDKLIF

V gene: TRDV3
J gene: TRDJ1
CDR3 protein: CAFTVGYWIWGISYKLIF

V gene: TRDV1
J gene: TRDJ1
CDR3 protein: CALGQHMGLWGIPRILIF

V gene: TRDV2
J gene: TRDJ3
CDR3 protein: CACDTPVLGDTLTSWDTRQMFF

V gene: TRDV1
J gene: TRDJ3
CDR3 protein: CALGERGGGYSWDTRQMFF

V gene: TRAV29/DV5
J gene: TRDJ2
CDR3 protein: CAAKSIRTGGYALALTAQLFF

V gene: TRDV1
J gene: TRDJ1
CDR3 protein: CALGPPAFPLLRGVGGTDKLIF

V gene: TRDV3
J gene: TRDJ1
CDR3 protein: CAYLEQHYWGTPAFLHTDKLIF

V gene: TRDV3
J gene: TRDJ1
CDR3 protein: CASSSTDKLIF

V gene: TRDV1
J gene: TRDJ1
CDR3 protein: CALGELHPLPTPWGIRRAYTDKLIF

V gene: TRAV29/DV5
J gene: TRDJ1
CDR3 protein: CAASEGPTIWGYWNEYTDKLIF

V gene: TRDV1
J gene: TRDJ1
CDR3 protein: CALGEIETVWGRLTDKLIF

V gene: TRDV1
J gene: TRDJ1
CDR3 protein: CALGRSFYDWGILSDKLIF

V gene: TRDV1
J gene: TRDJ1
CDR3 protein: CALGPKGLRGTGTDKLIF

V gene: TRDV1
J gene: TRDJ1
CDR3 protein: CALGELRTGDTRELIF

V gene: TRDV2
J gene: TRDJ1
CDR3 protein: CACDWTYLLAIPIKLIF

V gene: TRDV1
J gene: TRDJ1
CDR3 protein: CALGYGVLGRGDPTDKLIF

V gene: TRDV2
J gene: TRDJ1
CDR3 protein: CASVNPFRTGGFHKLIF

V gene: TRDV2
J gene: TRDJ1
CDR3 protein: CACVDLGGRRADKLIF

V gene: TRDV3
J gene: TRDJ1
CDR3 protein: CAFELRPSPLLLGSDTDKLIF

V gene: TRDV3
J gene: TRDJ1
CDR3 protein: CAFTTYREVLGESTDKLIF

V gene: TRDV3
J gene: TRDJ1
CDR3 protein: CAFAPFPPGDTYTDKLIF

V gene: TRDV1
J gene: TRDJ1
CDR3 protein: CALGEPFGAWRDKLIF

V gene: TRDV1
J gene: TRDJ1
CDR3 protein: CALGERYSGGRLWGSNTDKLIF

V gene: TRDV3
J gene: TRDJ3
CDR3 protein: CAFRGIRSWDTRQMFF